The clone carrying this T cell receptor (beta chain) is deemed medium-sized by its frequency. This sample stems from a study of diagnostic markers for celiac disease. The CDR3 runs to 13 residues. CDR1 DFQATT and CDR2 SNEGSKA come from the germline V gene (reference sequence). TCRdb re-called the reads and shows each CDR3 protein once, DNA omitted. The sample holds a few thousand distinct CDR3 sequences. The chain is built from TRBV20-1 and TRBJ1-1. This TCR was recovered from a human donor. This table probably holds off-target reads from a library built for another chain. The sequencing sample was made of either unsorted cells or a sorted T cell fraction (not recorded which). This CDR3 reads CSAPRTLNTEAFF.